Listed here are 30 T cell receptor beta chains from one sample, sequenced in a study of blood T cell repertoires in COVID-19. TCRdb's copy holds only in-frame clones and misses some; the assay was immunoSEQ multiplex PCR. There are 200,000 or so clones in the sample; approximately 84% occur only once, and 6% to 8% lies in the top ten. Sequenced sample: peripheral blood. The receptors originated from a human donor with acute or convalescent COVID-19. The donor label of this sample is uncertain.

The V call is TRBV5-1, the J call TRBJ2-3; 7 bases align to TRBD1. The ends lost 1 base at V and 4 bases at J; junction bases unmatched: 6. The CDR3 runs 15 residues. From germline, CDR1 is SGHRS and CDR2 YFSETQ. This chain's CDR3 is CASSLTGVRADTQYF. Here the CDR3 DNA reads TGCGCCAGCAGCTTGACAGGGGTCAGGGCAGATACGCAGTATTTT.

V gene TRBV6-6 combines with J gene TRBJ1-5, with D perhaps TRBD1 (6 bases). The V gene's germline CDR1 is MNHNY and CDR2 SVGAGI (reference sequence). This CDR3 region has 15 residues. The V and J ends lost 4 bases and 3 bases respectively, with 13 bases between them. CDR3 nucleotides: TGTGCCAGCAGTTTTCTTGGACAGACCAATCAGCCCCAGCATTTT. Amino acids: CASSFLGQTNQPQHF.

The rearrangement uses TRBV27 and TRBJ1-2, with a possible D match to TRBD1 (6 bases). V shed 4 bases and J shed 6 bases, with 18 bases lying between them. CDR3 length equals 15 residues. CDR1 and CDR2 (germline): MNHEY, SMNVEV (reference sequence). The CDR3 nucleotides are TGTGCCAGCAGTTCCCTCGCGGGGGCCATAGATGGCTACACCTTC. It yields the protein CASSSLAGAIDGYTF.

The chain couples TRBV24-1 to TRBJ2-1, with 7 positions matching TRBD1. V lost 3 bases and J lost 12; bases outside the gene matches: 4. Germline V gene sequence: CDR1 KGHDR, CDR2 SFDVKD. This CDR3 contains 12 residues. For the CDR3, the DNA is TGTGCCACCAGTGATCCAAGACAGGGGCAGTTCTTC. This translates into CATSDPRQGQFF.

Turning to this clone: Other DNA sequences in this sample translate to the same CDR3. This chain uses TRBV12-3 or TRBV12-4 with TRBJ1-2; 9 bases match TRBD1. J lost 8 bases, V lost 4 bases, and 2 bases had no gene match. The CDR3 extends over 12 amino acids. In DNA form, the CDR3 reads TGTGCCAGCAGTTCGGACAGGGGCGGCTACACCTTC. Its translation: CASSSDRGGYTF.

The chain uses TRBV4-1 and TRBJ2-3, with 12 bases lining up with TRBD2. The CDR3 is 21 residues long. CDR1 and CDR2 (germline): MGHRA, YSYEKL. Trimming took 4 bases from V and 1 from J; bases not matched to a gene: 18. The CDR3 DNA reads TGCGCCAGCAGCCCCTCAAGGACTAGCGGGATGGGGGGACAGGGCACAGATACGCAGTATTTT. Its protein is CASSPSRTSGMGGQGTDTQYF.

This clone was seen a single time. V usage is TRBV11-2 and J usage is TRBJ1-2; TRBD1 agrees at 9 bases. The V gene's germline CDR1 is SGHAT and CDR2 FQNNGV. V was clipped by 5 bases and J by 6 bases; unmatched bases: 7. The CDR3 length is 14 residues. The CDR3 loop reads CASSQITGGNGYTF. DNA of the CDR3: TGTGCCAGCAGCCAAATCACAGGGGGCAATGGCTACACCTTC.

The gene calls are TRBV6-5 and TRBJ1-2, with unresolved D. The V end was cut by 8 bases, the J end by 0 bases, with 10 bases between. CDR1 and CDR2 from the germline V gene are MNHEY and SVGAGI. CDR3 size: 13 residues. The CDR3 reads CASCPTANYGYTF. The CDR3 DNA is TGTGCCAGCTGTCCCACAGCTAACTATGGCTACACCTTC.

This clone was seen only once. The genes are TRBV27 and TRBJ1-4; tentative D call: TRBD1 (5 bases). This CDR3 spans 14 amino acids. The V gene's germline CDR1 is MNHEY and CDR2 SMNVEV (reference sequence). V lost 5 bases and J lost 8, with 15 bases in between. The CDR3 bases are TGTGCCAGCAGTCCTGACAGCTCCAACGAAAAACTGTTTTTT. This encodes CASSPDSSNEKLFF.

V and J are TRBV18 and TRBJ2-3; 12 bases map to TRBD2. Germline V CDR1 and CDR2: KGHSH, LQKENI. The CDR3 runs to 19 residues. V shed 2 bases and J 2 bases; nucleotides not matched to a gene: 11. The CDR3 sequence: CASSPGGRWTSGNTDTQYF. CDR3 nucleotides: TGTGCCAGCTCACCAGGGGGACGGTGGACTAGCGGGAACACAGATACGCAGTATTTT.

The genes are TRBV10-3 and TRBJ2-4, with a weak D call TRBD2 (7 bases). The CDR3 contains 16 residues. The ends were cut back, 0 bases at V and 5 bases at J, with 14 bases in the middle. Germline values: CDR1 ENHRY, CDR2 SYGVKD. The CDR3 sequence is CAISESAGAVQNIQYF. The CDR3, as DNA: TGTGCCATCAGTGAGTCGGCGGGGGCTGTCCAAAACATTCAGTACTTC.

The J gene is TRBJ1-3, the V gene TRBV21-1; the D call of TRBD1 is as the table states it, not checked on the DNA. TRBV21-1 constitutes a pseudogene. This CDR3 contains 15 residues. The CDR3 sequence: CASSKGGSSGNTIYF. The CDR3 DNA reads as TGTGCCAGCAGCAAAGGGGGCAGCTCTGGAAACACCATATATTTT.

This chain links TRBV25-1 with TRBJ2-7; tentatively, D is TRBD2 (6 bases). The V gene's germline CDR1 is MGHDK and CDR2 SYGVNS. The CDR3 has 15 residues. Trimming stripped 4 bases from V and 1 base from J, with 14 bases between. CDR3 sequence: CASSGSGTLSYEQYF. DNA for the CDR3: TGTGCCAGCAGTGGGTCCGGGACTTTATCCTACGAGCAGTACTTC.

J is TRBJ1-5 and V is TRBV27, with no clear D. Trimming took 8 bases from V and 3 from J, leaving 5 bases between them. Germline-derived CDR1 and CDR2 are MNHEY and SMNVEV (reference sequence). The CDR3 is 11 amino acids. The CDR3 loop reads CASGLNQPQHF. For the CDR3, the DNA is TGTGCCAGCGGACTCAATCAGCCCCAGCATTTT.

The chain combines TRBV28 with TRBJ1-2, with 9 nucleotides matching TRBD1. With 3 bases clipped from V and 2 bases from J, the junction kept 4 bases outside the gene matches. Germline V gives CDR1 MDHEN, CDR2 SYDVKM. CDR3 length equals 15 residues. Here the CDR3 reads CASSLTGTGNYGYTF. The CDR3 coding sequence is TGTGCCAGCAGTTTGACCGGGACAGGGAACTATGGCTACACCTTC.

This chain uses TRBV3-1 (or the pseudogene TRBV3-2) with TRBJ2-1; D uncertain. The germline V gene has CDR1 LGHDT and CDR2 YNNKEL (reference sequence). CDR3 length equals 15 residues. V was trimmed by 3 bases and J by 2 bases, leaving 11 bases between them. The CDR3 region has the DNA TGTGCCAGCAGCCAGGGCCCCGGAACCTACAATGAGCAGTTCTTC. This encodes CASSQGPGTYNEQFF.

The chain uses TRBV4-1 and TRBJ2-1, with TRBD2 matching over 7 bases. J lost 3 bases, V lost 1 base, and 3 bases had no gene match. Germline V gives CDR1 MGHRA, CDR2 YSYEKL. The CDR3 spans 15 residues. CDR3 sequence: CASSQVTGGYNEQFF. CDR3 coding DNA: TGCGCCAGCAGCCAAGTGACGGGAGGCTACAATGAGCAGTTCTTC.

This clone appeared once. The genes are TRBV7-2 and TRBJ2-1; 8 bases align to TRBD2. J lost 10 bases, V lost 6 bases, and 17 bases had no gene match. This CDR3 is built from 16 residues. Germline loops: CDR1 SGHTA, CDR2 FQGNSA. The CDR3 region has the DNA TGTGCCAGCAGTTCTCTCTGGGATAGCGGGATGGGAGAGCAGTTCTTC. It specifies CASSSLWDSGMGEQFF.

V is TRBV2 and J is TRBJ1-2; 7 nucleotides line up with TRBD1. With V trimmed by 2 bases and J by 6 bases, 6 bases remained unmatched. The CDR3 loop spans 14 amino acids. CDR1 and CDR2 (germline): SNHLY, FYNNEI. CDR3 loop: CASSERQGVDGYTF. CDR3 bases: TGTGCCAGCAGTGAACGGCAGGGGGTTGATGGCTACACCTTC. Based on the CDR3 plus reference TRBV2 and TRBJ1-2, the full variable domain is EPEVTQTPSHQVTQMGQEVILRCVPISNHLYFYWYRQILGQKVEFLVSFYNNEISEKSEIFDDQFSVERPDGSNFTLKIRSTKLEDSAMYFCASSERQGVDGYTFGSGTRLTVV.

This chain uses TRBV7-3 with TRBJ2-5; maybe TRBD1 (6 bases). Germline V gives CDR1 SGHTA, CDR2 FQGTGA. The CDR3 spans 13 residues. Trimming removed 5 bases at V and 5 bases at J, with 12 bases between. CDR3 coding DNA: TGTGCCAGCAGCCCTGGACAGAGGGAGACCCAGTACTTC. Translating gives CASSPGQRETQYF.

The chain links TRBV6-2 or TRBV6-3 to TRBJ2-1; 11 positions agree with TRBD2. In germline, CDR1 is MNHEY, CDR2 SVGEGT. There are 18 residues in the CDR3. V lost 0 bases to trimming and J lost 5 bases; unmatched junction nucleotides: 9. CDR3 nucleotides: TGTGCCAGCAGTTACTCCACCCGACTAGCGGGAAGGCACAATGAGCAGTTCTTC. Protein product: CASSYSTRLAGRHNEQFF.

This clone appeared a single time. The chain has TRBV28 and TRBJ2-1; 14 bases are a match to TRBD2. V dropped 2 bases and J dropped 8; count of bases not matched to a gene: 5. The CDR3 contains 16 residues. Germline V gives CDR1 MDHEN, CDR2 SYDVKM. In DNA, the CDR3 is TGTGCCAGCAGTTTAGGGACTAGCGGGAGTCGGTATGAGCAGTTCTTC. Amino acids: CASSLGTSGSRYEQFF.

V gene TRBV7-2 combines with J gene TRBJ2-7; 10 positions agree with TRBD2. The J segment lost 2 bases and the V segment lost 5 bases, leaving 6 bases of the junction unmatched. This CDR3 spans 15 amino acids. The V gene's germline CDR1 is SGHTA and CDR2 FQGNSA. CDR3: CASSIGTSAAYEQYF. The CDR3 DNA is TGTGCCAGCAGCATCGGGACTAGCGCCGCCTACGAGCAGTACTTC. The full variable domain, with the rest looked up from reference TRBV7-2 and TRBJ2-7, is GAGVSQSPSNKVTEKGKDVELRCDPISGHTALYWYRQSLGQGLEFLIYFQGNSAPDKSGLPSDRFSAERTGGSVSTLTIQRTQQEDSAVYLCASSIGTSAAYEQYFGPGTRLTVT.

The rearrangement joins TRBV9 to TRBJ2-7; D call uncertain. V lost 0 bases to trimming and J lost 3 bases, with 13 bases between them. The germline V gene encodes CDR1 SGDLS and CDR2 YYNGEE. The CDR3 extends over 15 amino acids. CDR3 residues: CASSVGGQMIYEQYF. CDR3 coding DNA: TGTGCCAGCAGCGTAGGTGGGCAGATGATCTACGAGCAGTACTTC. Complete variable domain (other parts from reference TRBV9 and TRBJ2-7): DSGVTQTPKHLITATGQRVTLRCSPRSGDLSVYWYQQSLDQGLQFLIQYYNGEERAKGNILERFSAQQFPDLHSELNLSSLELGDSALYFCASSVGGQMIYEQYFGPGTRLTVT.

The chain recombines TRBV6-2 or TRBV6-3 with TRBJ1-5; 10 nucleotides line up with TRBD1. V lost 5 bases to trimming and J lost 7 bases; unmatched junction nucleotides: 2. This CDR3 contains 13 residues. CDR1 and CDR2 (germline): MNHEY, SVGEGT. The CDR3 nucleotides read TGTGCCAGCAGTCAGACAGGGGGCCAGCCCCAGCATTTT. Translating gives CASSQTGGQPQHF.

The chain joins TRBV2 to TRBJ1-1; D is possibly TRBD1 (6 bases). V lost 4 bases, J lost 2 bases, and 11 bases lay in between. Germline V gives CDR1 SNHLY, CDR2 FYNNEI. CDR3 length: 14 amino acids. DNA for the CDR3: TGTGCCAGCAGTGGCGACAGGATTAACACTGAAGCTTTCTTT. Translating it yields CASSGDRINTEAFF.

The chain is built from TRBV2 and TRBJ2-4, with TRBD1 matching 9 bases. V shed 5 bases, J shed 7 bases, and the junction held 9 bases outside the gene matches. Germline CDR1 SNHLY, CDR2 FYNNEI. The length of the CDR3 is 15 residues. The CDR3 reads CASSSGFGQGNIQYF. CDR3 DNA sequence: TGTGCCAGCAGTTCTGGGTTCGGACAGGGGAACATTCAGTACTTC.

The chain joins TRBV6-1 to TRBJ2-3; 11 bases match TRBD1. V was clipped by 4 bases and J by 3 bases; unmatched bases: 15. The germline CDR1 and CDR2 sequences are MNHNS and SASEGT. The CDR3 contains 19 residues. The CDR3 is CASSGGTGGAPRVTDTQYF. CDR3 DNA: TGTGCCAGCAGTGGCGGGACAGGGGGGGCGCCGAGGGTGACAGATACGCAGTATTTT.

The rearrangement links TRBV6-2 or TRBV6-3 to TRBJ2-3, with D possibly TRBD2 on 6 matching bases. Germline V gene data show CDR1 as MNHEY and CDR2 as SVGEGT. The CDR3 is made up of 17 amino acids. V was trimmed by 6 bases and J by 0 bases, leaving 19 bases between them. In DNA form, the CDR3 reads TGTGCCAGCAGCCCTCCCTGGGGGGAAGCTAGCACAGATACGCAGTATTTT. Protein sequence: CASSPPWGEASTDTQYF.

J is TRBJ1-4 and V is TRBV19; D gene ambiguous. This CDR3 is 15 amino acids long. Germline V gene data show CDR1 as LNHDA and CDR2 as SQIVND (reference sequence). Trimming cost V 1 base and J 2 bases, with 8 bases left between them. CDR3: CASSIASRTNEKLFF. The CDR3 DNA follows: TGTGCCAGTAGTATAGCATCGAGGACTAATGAAAAACTGTTTTTT.